This entry lists 22 T cell receptor beta chains sequenced from one sample in a study of blood T cell repertoires in COVID-19. Profiling relied on immunoSEQ multiplex PCR, and the TCRdb table lists in-frame clones only, not all of them. The data show 150,000 to 200,000 clones, roughly 85% seen once. The sequenced sample was peripheral blood. Every receptor here comes from a human donor in a cohort sampled during active COVID-19.

This clone was observed a handful of times. The V call is TRBV2, the J call TRBJ2-7; TRBD2 might be the D (5 bases). CDR3 length: 14 residues. Germline V gene lookup returns CDR1 SNHLY and CDR2 FYNNEI. Trimming cost V 1 base and J 2 bases, with 9 bases left between them. CDR3 DNA sequence: TGTGCCAGCAGTGAAGGGAGGCCCGCCTACGAGCAGTACTTC. The encoded protein is CASSEGRPAYEQYF.

The chain employs TRBV11-1 and TRBJ1-2, with 10 bases that match TRBD1. V was clipped by 5 bases and J by 4 bases; unmatched bases: 10. Germline values: CDR1 SGHAT, CDR2 FQDESV (reference sequence). The CDR3 contains 16 residues. In nucleotides, the CDR3 is TGTGCCAGCAGCCCACCGACAGGGGGCGCCCCCTATGGCTACACCTTC. It is translated as CASSPPTGGAPYGYTF.

The rearrangement links TRBV3-1 (or the pseudogene TRBV3-2) to TRBJ1-2; weak D call: TRBD1 (6 bases). The germline gives CDR1 LGHDT, CDR2 YNNKEL (reference sequence). The V and J ends lost 3 bases and 6 bases respectively, with 11 bases between them. This CDR3 has 13 residues. The CDR3 DNA is TGTGCCAGCAGCCAGATACAGGGAGATGGCTACACCTTC. Its translation: CASSQIQGDGYTF.

The J gene is TRBJ1-5, the V gene TRBV6-6, with TRBD1 identical over 8 bases. After removal of 2 bases from V and 5 bases from J, the junction contained 2 bases not matched to a gene. The CDR3 loop spans 14 amino acids. Germline-derived CDR1 and CDR2 are MNHNY and SVGAGI (reference sequence). This chain's CDR3 is CASSYLQGDQPQHF. In nucleotides, the CDR3 is TGTGCCAGCAGTTACCTACAGGGGGATCAGCCCCAGCATTTT.

The rearrangement links TRBV28 to TRBJ1-4, with a possible D match to TRBD1 (5 bases). This CDR3 has 15 amino acids. Trimming cost V 2 bases and J 7 bases, with 14 bases left between them. CDR1 MDHEN and CDR2 SYDVKM come from the germline V gene. The CDR3 DNA is TGTGCCAGCAGTTTAGGGGCAGGCCCTGTTGAAAAACTGTTTTTT. This codes for CASSLGAGPVEKLFF.

CDR3 sequence: CASRDGRGGDGGSGANVLTF. The CDR3 DNA sequence: TGCGCCAGCAGGGATGGACGAGGAGGAGATGGGGGCTCCGGGGCCAACGTCCTGACTTTC. This chain joins TRBV10-1 and TRBJ2-6, with a tentative D call TRBD1 (6 bases). This CDR3 has 20 amino acids. Per germline, CDR1 WNHNN and CDR2 SYGVQD (reference sequence). V lost 6 bases and J 4 bases, leaving 28 bases between the germline ends.

The V and J genes are TRBV10-2 and TRBJ1-4; 9 bases line up with TRBD1. The V and J ends lost 0 bases and 7 bases, in that order; junction bases with no gene match: 3. Germline V gene lookup returns CDR1 WSHSY and CDR2 SAAADI. This CDR3 region has 15 residues. The CDR3 sequence: CASSESGTGPEKLFF. The CDR3 coding sequence is TGCGCCAGCAGTGAGTCCGGGACAGGGCCTGAAAAACTGTTTTTT.

This clone was seen more than once but under ten times. The chain has TRBV5-4 and TRBJ1-1, with a tentative D call TRBD1 (5 bases). The CDR3 has 12 amino acids. Germline V CDR1 and CDR2: SGHNT, YYREEE (reference sequence). V was clipped by 2 bases and J by 7 bases, with 9 bases between them. The CDR3 loop is CASSLTGFEAFF. The CDR3, as DNA: TGTGCCAGCAGCTTAACAGGATTTGAAGCTTTCTTT.

V is TRBV29-1 and J is TRBJ2-5; weak D call: TRBD2 (5 bases). V lost 6 bases and J lost 5, with 16 bases in between. The CDR3 is made up of 13 amino acids. Germline CDR1 and CDR2: SQVTM and ANQGSEA. For the CDR3, the DNA is TGCAGCGTCCGTGGACTCCTGGGGGAGACCCAGTACTTC. Protein sequence: CSVRGLLGETQYF. The entire variable domain, with the rest obtained from reference TRBV29-1 and TRBJ2-5, is as follows: SAVISQKPSRDICQRGTSLTIQCQVDSQVTMMFWYRQQPGQSLTLIATANQGSEATYESGFVIDKFPISRPNLTFSTLTVSNMSPEDSSIYLCSVRGLLGETQYFGPGTRLLVL.

V is TRBV25-1 and J is TRBJ1-1, with 8 bases identical to TRBD1. V was pared by 1 base and J by 1 base, with 2 bases of the junction left unmatched. The CDR3 has 15 amino acids. The germline V gene encodes CDR1 MGHDK and CDR2 SYGVNS. CDR3 bases: TGTGCCAGCAGTGAATCCAGGGGGCAGAACACTGAAGCTTTCTTT. Protein: CASSESRGQNTEAFF.

V is TRBV27 and J is TRBJ1-1; weak D call: TRBD1 (6 bases). This CDR3 spans 15 amino acids. CDR1 MNHEY and CDR2 SMNVEV come from the germline V gene (reference sequence). Between the trimmed V and J ends, which lost 2 bases and 5 bases, there was a span of 15 bases. In nucleotides, the CDR3 is TGTGCCAGCAGTTTACTAGGAGCCCAGGGGACTGAAGCTTTCTTT. Translating it yields CASSLLGAQGTEAFF.

In this sample, this clone turned up a few times. This rearrangement joins TRBV7-2 to TRBJ2-7; 7 positions match TRBD2. The CDR3 is made up of 13 amino acids. After removal of 3 bases from V and 5 bases from J, the junction contained 4 bases not matched to a gene. Germline loops: CDR1 SGHTA, CDR2 FQGNSA. DNA of the CDR3: TGTGCCAGCAGCTTCGGGGGGATCGACGAGCAGTACTTC. Protein product: CASSFGGIDEQYF.

V and J are TRBV5-1 and TRBJ2-1; 8 nucleotides align to TRBD2. V shed 3 bases and J 5 bases; nucleotides not matched to a gene: 4. Germline assignment: CDR1 SGHRS and CDR2 YFSETQ. The CDR3 covers 14 residues. The DNA of the CDR3 is TGCGCCAGCAGCTCATGGACTAGCCACAATGAGCAGTTCTTC. This gives the protein CASSSWTSHNEQFF.

The chain combines TRBV3-1 (or the pseudogene TRBV3-2) with TRBJ2-7, with 11 bases aligning to TRBD2. Germline values: CDR1 LGHDT, CDR2 YNNKEL (reference sequence). With 3 bases clipped from V and 5 bases from J, the junction kept 6 bases outside the gene matches. The CDR3 is 15 residues long. CDR3 sequence reads: CASSHIAGGLHEQYF. Written as DNA, the CDR3 is TGTGCCAGCAGCCATATAGCGGGGGGGCTCCACGAGCAGTACTTC.

This chain connects TRBV2 to TRBJ1-3; D ambiguous. Trimming removed 5 bases from V and 10 bases from J, with 9 bases in between. Germline values: CDR1 SNHLY, CDR2 FYNNEI. This CDR3 comprises 11 residues. Written as DNA, the CDR3 is TGTGCCAGCAGTCCTATCCTGACCATATATTTT. Amino acids: CASSPILTIYF.

This chain connects TRBV6-5 to TRBJ1-5, with a weak D call TRBD1 (5 bases). The CDR3 covers 14 residues. Trimming took 5 bases from V and 3 from J, leaving 11 bases between them. CDR1 and CDR2 (germline): MNHEY, SVGAGI. DNA of the CDR3: TGTGCCAGCAGTACAGGAGATACCAATCAGCCCCAGCATTTT. Amino acid sequence: CASSTGDTNQPQHF.

This clone was observed once. The rearrangement uses TRBV7-8 and TRBJ2-1, with 10 bases matching TRBD1. CDR3 length: 14 residues. Trimming took 7 bases from V and 6 from J; bases not matched to a gene: 6. Germline V gene data show CDR1 as SGHVS and CDR2 as FQNEAQ. The CDR3 coding sequence is TGTGCCAGCAATGGGGACAGGGGCTCCAATGAGCAGTTCTTC. Translating it yields CASNGDRGSNEQFF.

The chain joins TRBV7-8 to TRBJ2-3, with 7 positions matching TRBD1. This CDR3 region has 13 residues. Germline V gene lookup returns CDR1 SGHVS and CDR2 FQNEAQ. V gave up 5 bases and J gave up 6 bases; unmatched junction bases: 5. Here the CDR3 reads CASSEGTVDTQYF. In nucleotides, the CDR3 is TGTGCCAGCAGCGAGGGGACAGTCGATACGCAGTATTTT.

This chain links TRBV30 with TRBJ1-3; a weak D match, TRBD1 (6 bases). The CDR3 loop spans 15 amino acids. V lost 0 bases, J lost 4 bases, and 13 bases lay in between. Germline V lookup: CDR1 GTSNPN, CDR2 SVGIG (reference sequence). The CDR3 loop is CAWSVMGQRGNTIYF. In nucleotides, the CDR3 is TGTGCCTGGAGTGTCATGGGACAAAGGGGAAACACCATATATTTT. The whole variable domain, remainder taken from reference TRBV30 and TRBJ1-3, is SQTIHQWPATLVQPVGSPLSLECTVEGTSNPNLYWYRQAAGRGLQLLFYSVGIGQISSEVPQNLSASRPQDRQFILSSKKLLLSDSGFYLCAWSVMGQRGNTIYFGEGSWLTVV.

The genes are TRBV7-2 and TRBJ2-1; 8 nucleotides match TRBD2. Germline values: CDR1 SGHTA, CDR2 FQGNSA. CDR3 size: 15 residues. Trimming at V came to 2 bases and at J to 4 bases, leaving 4 bases not matched to a gene. The chain's CDR3 is CASSLRGGGYNEQFF. In DNA, the CDR3 is TGTGCCAGCAGCTTACGGGGGGGCGGGTACAATGAGCAGTTCTTC.

Concerning this clone: The same CDR3 arises from other DNA sequences in this sample as well. V is TRBV28 and J is TRBJ1-1; unclear D gene. Germline lookup yields CDR1 MDHEN and CDR2 SYDVKM. V was cut by 5 bases and J by 1 base, with 5 bases left in between. This CDR3 comprises 12 residues. The CDR3 bases are TGTGCCAGCAGTCCACAGAACACTGAAGCTTTCTTT. Amino acids: CASSPQNTEAFF. Looking up the rest from reference TRBV28 and TRBJ1-1 gives the full variable domain: DVKVTQSSRYLVKRTGEKVFLECVQDMDHENMFWYRQDPGLGLRLIYFSYDVKMKEKGDIPEGYSVSREKKERFSLILESASTNQTSMYLCASSPQNTEAFFGQGTRLTVV.

This chain links TRBV24-1 with TRBJ2-2; D ambiguous. The germline V gene encodes CDR1 KGHDR and CDR2 SFDVKD. The CDR3 extends over 12 amino acids. V shed 5 bases and J shed 7 bases, with 7 bases lying between them. The CDR3 DNA reads as TGTGCCACCAGTGGCGGTATCGGGGAGCTGTTTTTT. Translated: CATSGGIGELFF.